The rows below give T cell receptor beta chains drawn from one sample of a study of blood T cell repertoires in COVID-19. Some clones are missing from TCRdb's copy, which holds only in-frame ones; the method was immunoSEQ multiplex PCR. The table shows 55,000 to 70,000 clones, with roughly nine tenths occurring only once. What was sequenced was peripheral blood. Every receptor here comes from a woman aged 70-85 years with active COVID-19. Each CDR3 is given with its conserved first and last residue. D genes are given only for firm matches.

TRBV4-2,TRBJ2-7,-,CASSYLTTAGKMGEQYF
TRBV5-1,TRBJ1-1,-,CASSPFDRNPPTAFF
TRBV7-7,TRBJ2-5,-,CASSSQRGEETQYF
TRBV28,TRBJ2-1,TRBD2,CASSLTSGRNEQFF
TRBV18,TRBJ2-3,TRBD1,CASSRDRGEDTQYF
TRBV6-5,TRBJ1-5,TRBD1,CASKGTGTLKPQHF
TRBV10-3,TRBJ2-1,TRBD2,CAISPSGRNAKKYNEQFF
TRBV5-1,TRBJ2-2,-,CASSLEYRESGELFF
TRBV29-1,TRBJ1-2,-,CSVSGVAGEGYTF
TRBV25-1,TRBJ2-2,-,CASSEFGGTGELFF
TRBV4-2,TRBJ2-5,-,CASSRYYQETQYF
TRBV10-3,TRBJ2-3,TRBD2,CAISGSSGSLNTDTQYF
TRBV3-1/TRBV3-2,TRBJ1-2,-,CASKGDSNYGYTF
TRBV2,TRBJ2-5,TRBD1,CASRGDRGRETQYF
TRBV7-8,TRBJ2-5,-,CASSFRDQETQYF
TRBV18,TRBJ1-5,TRBD1,CASSPQGQGDNQPQHF
TRBV24-1,TRBJ2-3,TRBD1,CATSTGVLDTQYF
TRBV6-4,TRBJ2-2,TRBD1,CASSDLDRGNTGELFF
TRBV7-8,TRBJ1-1,-,CASSLVWDTRGMVPNFNTEAFF
TRBV7-8,TRBJ2-7,TRBD2,CASSFSLGIASGRSYEQYF
TRBV7-3,TRBJ2-3,TRBD2,CASSLMRLAGGKDTQYF
TRBV7-9,TRBJ2-5,-,CASSVGQTPQETQYF
TRBV5-1,TRBJ1-4,-,CASSLAGEKLFF
TRBV2,TRBJ2-5,TRBD2,CASSRTLAGETQYF
TRBV10-3,TRBJ2-1,TRBD2,CAISALAGARDEQFF
TRBV13,TRBJ2-7,TRBD1,CASSAGTGSYEQYF
TRBV3-1/TRBV3-2,TRBJ1-2,TRBD1,CASSLGTGDYGYTF
TRBV16,TRBJ2-3,-,CASSQRSSLRTDTQYF
TRBV27,TRBJ2-1,-,CASSWGGGYNEQFF
TRBV9,TRBJ2-7,TRBD2,CASSVGRGSDGEQYF
TRBV19,TRBJ2-1,-,CASSIGTIYNEQFF
TRBV7-9,TRBJ1-2,TRBD1,CASSTQGDYGYTF
TRBV18,TRBJ2-7,-,CASSPLSYEQYF
TRBV5-1,TRBJ1-1,-,CASSLDSTEAFF
TRBV6-1,TRBJ2-6,-,CASSEQGIYSGANVLTF
TRBV11-3,TRBJ2-2,TRBD1,CASSLGQVGTGELFF
TRBV4-2,TRBJ2-7,-,CASSQVAGPYEQYF
TRBV21-1,TRBJ2-2,-,CASSIRVPGELFF
TRBV28,TRBJ2-1,TRBD2,CASSSLLAGEVGNEQFF
TRBV2,TRBJ2-1,TRBD2,CASSEGVLAGELHEQFF
TRBV28,TRBJ2-5,TRBD2,CASSPRAGARETQYF
TRBV28,TRBJ2-7,-,CASRTEATYEQYF
TRBV5-1,TRBJ1-4,-,CASSLDLEKLFF
TRBV27,TRBJ1-3,-,CASTPSIAGNTIYF
TRBV4-1,TRBJ2-2,-,CASSQEGQYTGELFF
TRBV19,TRBJ1-6,-,CASSTAVLPLHF
TRBV3-1/TRBV3-2,TRBJ2-7,-,CASSQGLAPTYEQYF
TRBV5-4,TRBJ2-1,TRBD2,CASSAGGEQFF
TRBV21-1,TRBJ2-2,-,CARCRKTSGSPNTGELFF
TRBV30,TRBJ2-6,-,CARGSGANVLTF
TRBV18,TRBJ2-1,TRBD1,CASSPQTGGYNEQFF
TRBV5-4,TRBJ1-4,-,CASSPRTGSEKLFF
TRBV5-8,TRBJ1-2,TRBD1,CASSLSPTGASYTF